Each of the 17 T cell receptor beta chains below was sequenced from the same sample in a study of blood T cell repertoires in COVID-19. Clones were sequenced by immunoSEQ multiplex PCR, and TCRdb holds only the in-frame ones, with some missing. The sample includes around 100,000 clones, around four fifths of them seen just once. Sequencing was performed on peripheral blood. Receptor source: a woman aged 40 to 50 with acute or convalescent COVID-19.

The CDR3 DNA is TGTGCCAGCAGACTGCAAGGGACAGGGAGCCCAGATACGCAGTATTTT. The encoded protein is CASRLQGTGSPDTQYF. The chain is built from TRBV7-2 and TRBJ2-3, with 9 bases lining up with TRBD1. The CDR3 length is 16 residues. J lost 4 bases, V lost 6 bases, and 11 bases had no gene match. Germline V lookup: CDR1 SGHTA, CDR2 FQGNSA.

This chain uses TRBV3-1 (or the pseudogene TRBV3-2) with TRBJ1-2; D not resolved. This CDR3 is built from 14 residues. Germline V lookup: CDR1 LGHDT, CDR2 YNNKEL (reference sequence). Trimming removed 1 base at V and 2 bases at J, with 8 bases between. The CDR3 sequence is CASSQGAGNYGYTF. DNA of the CDR3: TGTGCCAGCAGCCAAGGGGCCGGAAACTATGGCTACACCTTC.

The rearrangement joins TRBV7-2 to TRBJ1-2; TRBD1 aligns across 7 bases. The germline V gene encodes CDR1 SGHTA and CDR2 FQGNSA. There are 16 residues in the CDR3. Trimming took 1 base from V and 0 from J; bases not matched to a gene: 5. The CDR3, as DNA: TGTGCCAGCAGCTTAGTCGGGCAGGGGGCTAACTATGGCTACACCTTC. This encodes CASSLVGQGANYGYTF.

J is TRBJ1-3 and V is TRBV19; TRBD1 aligns across 10 bases. The trim removed 4 bases at V and 5 bases at J, leaving 5 bases unmatched. The CDR3 covers 15 residues. Germline loops: CDR1 LNHDA, CDR2 SQIVND (reference sequence). The CDR3 is CASSTPGQGRNTIYF. The CDR3 DNA reads TGTGCCAGTAGTACCCCGGGACAGGGGAGAAACACCATATATTTT.

V is TRBV2 and J is TRBJ2-5, with TRBD2 matching 10 bases. Germline V gives CDR1 SNHLY, CDR2 FYNNEI. This CDR3 contains 15 residues. V dropped 6 bases and J dropped 5; count of bases not matched to a gene: 9. The CDR3 DNA reads as TGTGCCAGCAGGGGGAGTAGCGGGGGGCAGGAGACCCAGTACTTC. Its translation: CASRGSSGGQETQYF.

J is TRBJ1-2 and V is TRBV29-1; the D gene is possibly TRBD1 (5 bases). Germline CDR1 and CDR2: SQVTM and ANQGSEA. This CDR3 is built from 17 residues. Trimming took 6 bases from V and 4 from J, leaving 27 bases between them. This CDR3 reads CSVVRAPVNLGPYGYTF. In DNA, the CDR3 is TGCAGCGTGGTCAGGGCGCCGGTGAATTTGGGGCCCTATGGCTACACCTTC.

The chain has TRBV9 and TRBJ1-2; maybe TRBD1 (5 bases). The CDR3 totals 17 residues. Germline V gene sequence: CDR1 SGDLS, CDR2 YYNGEE. Trimming shortened V by 0 bases and J by 4 bases, and 19 bases separated the two germline ends. Written as DNA, the CDR3 is TGTGCCAGCAGCGTAGCCCCGGCGGGGGGTACGGGCTATGGCTACACCTTC. Amino acid sequence: CASSVAPAGGTGYGYTF.

The gene calls are TRBV6-1 and TRBJ1-1, with TRBD1 matching 8 bases. The CDR3 extends over 15 amino acids. Per germline, CDR1 MNHNS and CDR2 SASEGT. J was trimmed by 1 base and V by 3 bases; bases with no gene match: 4. The CDR3 spells CASSDRGQGNTEAFF. The CDR3 region has the DNA TGTGCCAGCAGTGACCGCGGACAGGGGAACACTGAAGCTTTCTTT.

The V call is TRBV9, the J call TRBJ1-6, with D maybe TRBD1 (5 bases). V lost 2 bases, J lost 7 bases, and 7 bases lay in between. The CDR3 runs to 13 residues. Germline V gene lookup returns CDR1 SGDLS and CDR2 YYNGEE. The CDR3 loop reads CASSVNRNSPLHF. CDR3 nucleotide sequence: TGTGCCAGCAGCGTGAACAGGAATTCACCCCTCCACTTT.

V is TRBV30 and J is TRBJ1-5; possibly TRBD1 for D (6 bases). The CDR3 is 14 residues long. The germline CDR1 and CDR2 sequences are GTSNPN and SVGIG (reference sequence). V was clipped by 3 bases and J by 3 bases, with 12 bases between them. The CDR3, as DNA: TGTGCCTGGAGCGCCGGACAGTCCAATCAGCCCCAGCATTTT. It codes for CAWSAGQSNQPQHF.

The J gene is TRBJ2-3, the V gene TRBV4-3; D is possibly TRBD1 (6 bases). The CDR3 has 14 residues. Germline lookup yields CDR1 LGHNA and CDR2 YSLEER. The V gene lost 0 bases and the J gene lost 8 bases, with 12 bases spanning the gap. CDR3: CASSQDPGTLTQYF. In nucleotides, the CDR3 is TGCGCCAGCAGCCAAGATCCGGGGACACTTACGCAGTATTTT.

The genes are TRBV2 and TRBJ2-3; TRBD2 might be the D (6 bases). The CDR3 extends over 11 amino acids. The V and J ends lost 9 bases and 6 bases respectively, with 10 bases between them. CDR1 and CDR2 from the germline V gene are SNHLY and FYNNEI. The CDR3 loop reads CASSEGDTQYF. In DNA form, the CDR3 reads TGTGCCAGTTCGGAGGGTGATACGCAGTATTTT.

The chain carries TRBV5-1 and TRBJ2-3, with 12 bases lining up with TRBD2. There are 19 residues in the CDR3. V lost 3 bases and J lost 1; bases outside the gene matches: 12. Germline CDR1 and CDR2: SGHRS and YFSETQ. CDR3 in DNA: TGCGCCAGCAGCTCCATACCTCAGCTAGCGGGGGGGGGCACAGATACGCAGTATTTT. It yields the protein CASSSIPQLAGGGTDTQYF.

The rearrangement links TRBV9 to TRBJ2-5; tentative D call: TRBD1 (6 bases). The germline V and J ends were trimmed by 3 bases and 9 bases, with 12 bases remaining between them. From germline, CDR1 is SGDLS and CDR2 YYNGEE. This CDR3 comprises 12 residues. CDR3 region: CASSAGTRAQYF. In DNA form, the CDR3 reads TGTGCCAGCAGCGCCGGGACACGGGCCCAGTACTTC.

The chain links TRBV27 to TRBJ1-3; TRBD1 is a possible D gene (6 bases). Trimming stripped 4 bases from V and 4 bases from J, with 23 bases between. Germline V gene data show CDR1 as MNHEY and CDR2 as SMNVEV (reference sequence). This CDR3 has 18 amino acids. CDR3 sequence (DNA): TGTGCCAGCAGTTCCCTCTCCGGACAGCCCGGGAGGGGAAACACCATATATTTT. Its protein product is CASSSLSGQPGRGNTIYF.

The V and J genes are TRBV5-5 and TRBJ1-5; 7 bases align to TRBD1. V dropped 3 bases and J dropped 5; count of bases not matched to a gene: 8. This CDR3 has 15 amino acids. Looked up from germline, CDR1 is SGHKS and CDR2 is YYEKEE (reference sequence). Here the CDR3 DNA reads TGTGCCAGCAGCTGGGGGAGACAGGGCGATCAGCCCCAGCATTTT. This codes for CASSWGRQGDQPQHF.

In DNA, the CDR3 is TGTGCCAGCAGTTCAGGACCGAGGGTTAGGGAAGCTTTCTTT. Residues: CASSSGPRVREAFF. This chain connects TRBV27 to TRBJ1-1, with D unresolved. This CDR3 is built from 14 residues. Germline V gene lookup returns CDR1 MNHEY and CDR2 SMNVEV (reference sequence). The ends were cut back, 4 bases at V and 8 bases at J, with 17 bases in the middle.